A single sample gave rise to the 13 T cell receptor beta chains below, sequenced in a study of regulatory T cells in long-lasting Graves disease (dated by TCRdb to the early 2020s). The library was obtained by multiplex PCR. Sequencing was performed on an Illumina HiSeq 4000. TCR beta libraries were built with iRepertoire HTBI primers and Arm-PCR amplification of CDR3 regions. The public sequencing data were trimmed at Q25 with fastp and processed into clonotypes with MiXCR by TCRdb, which kept only in-frame beta chains. When rows share a CDR3 protein, they turn into one entry using the most common DNA and genes. This sample is represented by roughly 450,000 distinct CDR3 sequences; around 20% of them were singletons. Together, the top ten hold under 9% of the sample. The intended sense of this specimen's time point label: persistent/refractory GD, antithyroid drugs over 5 years with positive TRAb. For both TCR sequencing and RNA sequencing, RNA was extracted from PBMCs using TRIzol.

This sample comprised peripheral blood mononuclear cells (PBMCs), obtained when the disease was refractory, from a patient treated with antithyroid drugs. Receptor source: a female donor with Graves disease.

This clonotype was observed many times. The V and J genes are TRBV28 and TRBJ1-4, with D possibly matching TRBD1 (5 bases). CDR3 size: 14 residues. V lost 6 bases to trimming and J lost 7 bases, with 15 bases between them. CDR1 and CDR2 (germline): MDHEN, SYDVKM. The CDR3 protein is CASSPLPGGEKLFF. Here the CDR3 DNA reads TGTGCCAGCAGCCCGCTACCGGGGGGTGAAAAACTGTTTTTT.

V gene TRBV30 combines with J gene TRBJ2-5; 8 bases match TRBD2. This CDR3 is 15 amino acids long. Germline V lookup: CDR1 GTSNPN, CDR2 SVGIG (reference sequence). J gave up 0 bases and V 3 bases, and 6 bases lay outside the gene matches. CDR3 protein: CAWRATGGNQETQYF. CDR3 nucleotides: TGTGCCTGGAGAGCCACGGGAGGGAACCAAGAGACCCAGTACTTC. Variable domain in full (rest from reference TRBV30 and TRBJ2-5): SQTIHQWPATLVQPVGSPLSLECTVEGTSNPNLYWYRQAAGRGLQLLFYSVGIGQISSEVPQNLSASRPQDRQFILSSKKLLLSDSGFYLCAWRATGGNQETQYFGPGTRLLVL.

The V and J genes are TRBV7-4 and TRBJ2-5, with 11 bases that match TRBD2. Germline values: CDR1 SGHVT, CDR2 SQSDAQ. The trim removed 3 bases at V and 4 bases at J, leaving 10 bases unmatched. The CDR3 has 17 residues. CDR3: CASSFGGASGRRETQYF. In nucleotides, the CDR3 is TGTGCCAGCAGCTTTGGCGGGGCTAGCGGGAGGAGAGAGACCCAGTACTTC.

This clonotype showed up just a few times. This rearrangement joins TRBV30 to TRBJ1-1, with D perhaps TRBD1 (6 bases). This CDR3 has 13 amino acids. In germline, CDR1 is GTSNPN, CDR2 SVGIG (reference sequence). Trimming took off 5 bases at V and 4 bases at J, with 14 bases between the two ends. The DNA for the CDR3 is TGTGCCTGGGCCTGGACAGCTAGCACTGAAGCTTTCTTT. The encoded protein is CAWAWTASTEAFF.

This clonotype appeared a few times. The chain is built from TRBV7-2 and TRBJ2-7; TRBD2 might be the D (6 bases). The CDR3 contains 14 residues. V lost 6 bases and J lost 3, with 15 bases in between. Germline V gives CDR1 SGHTA, CDR2 FQGNSA. CDR3 sequence (DNA): TGTGCCAGCAGGGGGGACTTCCTGAACTACGAGCAGTACTTC. Its protein product is CASRGDFLNYEQYF.

The chain recombines TRBV5-6 with TRBJ2-2; 14 bases are shared with TRBD2. Germline assignment: CDR1 SGHDT and CDR2 YYEEEE. The CDR3 is 17 residues long. V lost 3 bases and J lost 6; bases outside the gene matches: 7. In nucleotides, the CDR3 is TGTGCCAGCAGCTCGGGACTAGCGGGAGCTTTCGCCGGGGAGCTGTTTTTT. Its protein product is CASSSGLAGAFAGELFF. Combining the CDR3 with reference TRBV5-6 and TRBJ2-2 gives the whole variable domain DAGVTQSPTHLIKTRGQQVTLRCSPKSGHDTVSWYQQALGQGPQFIFQYYEEEERQRGNFPDRFSGHQFPNYSSELNVNALLLGDSALYLCASSSGLAGAFAGELFFGEGSRLTVL.

This clonotype has a count of ten or more. J is TRBJ2-7 and V is TRBV14, with TRBD2 matching 9 bases. V was clipped by 2 bases and J by 2 bases; unmatched bases: 1. CDR1 SGHDN and CDR2 FVKESK come from the germline V gene. This CDR3 comprises 14 residues. The CDR3 bases are TGTGCCAGCAGCCAACTAGCGGGAACCTACGAGCAGTACTTC. Encoded protein: CASSQLAGTYEQYF.

The chain carries TRBV3-1 and TRBJ1-1, with unresolved D. Trimming pared 3 bases from V and 4 bases from J, leaving 12 bases between. Per the germline V gene, CDR1 is LGHDT and CDR2 is YNNKEL (reference sequence). The CDR3 is made up of 14 amino acids. CDR3 sequence: CASSQGIWGTEAFF. The CDR3 DNA reads as TGTGCCAGCAGCCAGGGAATATGGGGCACTGAAGCTTTCTTT. The full variable domain, completed using reference TRBV3-1 and TRBJ1-1, is DTAVSQTPKYLVTQMGNDKSIKCEQNLGHDTMYWYKQDSKKFLKIMFSYNNKELIINETVPNRFSPKSPDKAHLNLHINSLELGDSAVYFCASSQGIWGTEAFFGQGTRLTVV.

CDR3 region: CASSTRQYPSTDTQYF. The CDR3 coding sequence is TGCGCCAGCAGCACCAGACAGTACCCAAGCACAGATACGCAGTATTTT. The chain has TRBV5-1 and TRBJ2-3; D is possibly TRBD1 (5 bases). CDR3 length: 16 amino acids. The ends were cut back, 4 bases at V and 0 bases at J, with 15 bases in the middle. Germline loops: CDR1 SGHRS, CDR2 YFSETQ.

This clonotype was seen only a few times. The rearrangement uses TRBV27 and TRBJ1-3; perhaps TRBD1 as D (5 bases). V was clipped by 3 bases and J by 0 bases, with 9 bases between them. The CDR3 consists of 15 residues. CDR1 and CDR2 from the germline V gene are MNHEY and SMNVEV (reference sequence). The CDR3 DNA reads TGTGCCAGCAGTTTGGGGGTCGGCTCTGGAAACACCATATATTTT. Amino acid sequence: CASSLGVGSGNTIYF.

This clonotype was seen ten or more times. V and J are TRBV20-1 and TRBJ1-2; D possibly corresponds to TRBD1 (6 bases). This CDR3 contains 14 residues. From germline, CDR1 is DFQATT and CDR2 SNEGSKA (reference sequence). The germline V and J ends were trimmed by 6 bases and 6 bases, with 20 bases remaining between them. CDR3 nucleotides: TGCAGTGCAAGCCCCTTGACAGGAGCGGATGGCTACACCTTC. Encoded protein: CSASPLTGADGYTF.

This clonotype occurred many times. The chain carries TRBV12-3 or TRBV12-4 and TRBJ2-6; the D is unclear. V gave up 4 bases and J gave up 0 bases, with 4 bases separating them. The CDR3 loop spans 14 amino acids. For the CDR3, the DNA is TGTGCCAGCAGTTACACCTCTGGGGCCAACGTCCTGACTTTC. Translated: CASSYTSGANVLTF.

This clonotype was seen at least ten times. The chain employs TRBV18 and TRBJ1-5, with 10 bases aligning to TRBD1. J lost 6 bases, V lost 0 bases, and 5 bases had no gene match. The CDR3 runs to 16 residues. The germline V gene encodes CDR1 KGHSH and CDR2 LQKENI. The CDR3 region has the DNA TGTGCCAGCTCACCACCGAGGACAGGGGGAGGTCAGCCCCAGCATTTT. It yields the protein CASSPPRTGGGQPQHF.